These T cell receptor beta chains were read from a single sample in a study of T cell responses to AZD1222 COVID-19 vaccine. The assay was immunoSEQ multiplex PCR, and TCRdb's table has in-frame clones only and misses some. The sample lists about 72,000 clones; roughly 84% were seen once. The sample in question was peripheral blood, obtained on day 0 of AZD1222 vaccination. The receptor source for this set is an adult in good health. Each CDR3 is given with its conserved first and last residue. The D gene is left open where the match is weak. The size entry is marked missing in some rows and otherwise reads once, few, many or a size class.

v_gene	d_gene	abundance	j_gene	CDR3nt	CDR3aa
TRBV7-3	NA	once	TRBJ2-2	TGTGCCAGCAGCTCGCGGCAGGGGTCCGGGGAGCTGTTTTTT	CASSSRQGSGELFF
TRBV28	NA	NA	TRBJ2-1	TGTGCCACCTCCAGTTTAATGGCGGGGGCAGATGAGCAGTTCTTC	CATSSLMAGADEQFF
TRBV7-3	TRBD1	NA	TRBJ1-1	TGTGCCAGCAGCGCTCAGGGGGGAGGGACTGAAGCTTTCTTT	CASSAQGGGTEAFF
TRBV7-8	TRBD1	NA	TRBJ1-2	TGTGCCAGCAGCCCAGACAGGGGTTATGGCTACACCTTC	CASSPDRGYGYTF
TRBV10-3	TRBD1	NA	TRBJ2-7	TGTGCCATCAGGTCACAGGGGGCGGTCTACGAGCAGTACTTC	CAIRSQGAVYEQYF
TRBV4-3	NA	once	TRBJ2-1	TGCGCCAGCAGCCAAGACGGTGGGACCACACCTGAGCAGTTCTTC	CASSQDGGTTPEQFF
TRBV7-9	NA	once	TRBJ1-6	TGTGCCAGCGGGCCCGATTCACCCCTCCACTTT	CASGPDSPLHF
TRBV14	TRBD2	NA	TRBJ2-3	TGTGCCAGCAGCCAAGAAGTTTTTCGTACTAGCGGGGACTCGGGTACGCAGTATTTT	CASSQEVFRTSGDSGTQYF
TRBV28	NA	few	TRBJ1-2	TGTGCCAGCAGTTTAGAGGGGGGCACTACTAACTATGGCTACACCTTC	CASSLEGGTTNYGYTF
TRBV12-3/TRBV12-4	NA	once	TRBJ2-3	TGTGCCAGCAGCTACGGACAGACAGATACGCAGTATTTT	CASSYGQTDTQYF
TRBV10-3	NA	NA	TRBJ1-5	TGTGCCATCAGTGACATAAATAGCAATCAGCCCCAGCATTTT	CAISDINSNQPQHF
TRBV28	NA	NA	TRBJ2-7	TGTGCCAGCAGTCCATCGGGCGTAGTGTCCTACGAGCAGTACTTC	CASSPSGVVSYEQYF
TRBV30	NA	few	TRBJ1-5	TGTGCCTGGAGTGTGGCCCCAAATCAGCCCCAGCATTTT	CAWSVAPNQPQHF
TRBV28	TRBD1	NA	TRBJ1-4	TGTGCCAGCAGCCAAAGACAGGGTTGGGAAAAACTGTTTTTT	CASSQRQGWEKLFF
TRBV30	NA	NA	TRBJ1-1	TGTGCCTGGGCCTATCATTTTGAAGCTTTCTTT	CAWAYHFEAFF
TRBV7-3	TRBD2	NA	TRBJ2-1	TGTGCCAGCAGCGTAACCGGGACTAGCGGGGGGAATGAGCAGTTCTTC	CASSVTGTSGGNEQFF
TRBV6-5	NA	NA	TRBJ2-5	TGTGCCAGCAGCCGGTGGGCTGCAGAAGAGACCCAGTACTTC	CASSRWAAEETQYF
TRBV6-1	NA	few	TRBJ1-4	TGTGCCAGCAGTGAGAGACCGTACGCAACTAATGAAAAACTGTTTTTT	CASSERPYATNEKLFF
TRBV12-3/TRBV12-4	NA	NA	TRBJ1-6	TGTGCCAGCAGCCCTCTTGATTCACCCCTCCACTTT	CASSPLDSPLHF
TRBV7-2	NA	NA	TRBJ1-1	TGTGCCAGCAGCCCCCGGGCAGTCTTTGAAGCTTTCTTT	CASSPRAVFEAFF
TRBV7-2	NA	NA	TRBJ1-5	TGTGCCAGCAGCTTAGCCTCCGGGGGAGATCAGCCCCAGCATTTT	CASSLASGGDQPQHF
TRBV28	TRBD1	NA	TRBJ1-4	TGTGCCAGCAGCTCAGGCCCGACAGGGGATAATGAAAAACTGTTTTTT	CASSSGPTGDNEKLFF
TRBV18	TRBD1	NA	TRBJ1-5	TGTGCCAGCTCACCAACAGGACAGGGACTCCAGCCCCAGCATTTT	CASSPTGQGLQPQHF
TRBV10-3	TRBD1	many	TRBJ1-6	TGTGCCATCAGCGGACAGGGGGCGACCTATAATTCACCCCTCCACTTT	CAISGQGATYNSPLHF
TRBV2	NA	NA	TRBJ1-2	TGTGCCAGCAGTGAAGCGTGGAAAGCGAGCGGCTACACCTTC	CASSEAWKASGYTF
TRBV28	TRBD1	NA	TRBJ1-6	TGTGCCAGCAGTTCAGGGACAGGAACAGATAATTCACCCCTCCACTTT	CASSSGTGTDNSPLHF
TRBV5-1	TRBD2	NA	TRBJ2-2	TGCGCCAGCAGCCCGGGACTAGCGGGGGGGCTAAACACCGGGGAGCTGTTTTTT	CASSPGLAGGLNTGELFF
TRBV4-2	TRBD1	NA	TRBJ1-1	TGTGCCAGCAGCCAAAGTCGGACAGGGAACACTGAAGCTTTCTTT	CASSQSRTGNTEAFF
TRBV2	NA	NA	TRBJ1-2	TGTGCCAGCAGTGAAAGTGGTTTGGAGCATGGCTACACCTTC	CASSESGLEHGYTF
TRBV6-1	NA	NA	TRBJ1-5	TGTGCCAGCAGTGAATCCGGGCCCTGGCAACCCCAGCATTTT	CASSESGPWQPQHF
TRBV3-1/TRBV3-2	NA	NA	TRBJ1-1	TGTGCCAGCAGCCCACCAGAGAGACAGGCTGAAGCTTTCTTT	CASSPPERQAEAFF
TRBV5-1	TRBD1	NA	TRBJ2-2	TGCGCCAGCAGCTTTGTCGGGACAGCGAACACCGGGGAGCTGTTTTTT	CASSFVGTANTGELFF
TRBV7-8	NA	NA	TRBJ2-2	TGTGCCAGCAGCTTTCTTCGGGGTGGCACCGGGGAGCTGTTTTTT	CASSFLRGGTGELFF
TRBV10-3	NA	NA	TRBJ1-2	TGTGCCATCAGTGATATGACAGTCCGAGATGGCTACACCTTC	CAISDMTVRDGYTF
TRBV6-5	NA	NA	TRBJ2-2	TGTGCCAGCAGTTACCGGCCAGGGGACGGGGAGCTGTTTTTT	CASSYRPGDGELFF
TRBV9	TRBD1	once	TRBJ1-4	TGTGCCAGCAGCGTAGACAGGGGACCTAATGAAAAACTGTTTTTT	CASSVDRGPNEKLFF
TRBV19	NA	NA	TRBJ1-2	TGTGCCAGTAGTGACGGTAGTCGTTTAGGTGGCTACACCTTC	CASSDGSRLGGYTF
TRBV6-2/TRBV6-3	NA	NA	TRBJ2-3	TGTGCCAGCAGTTACCGGGCCCGATTCACAGATACGCAGTATTTT	CASSYRARFTDTQYF
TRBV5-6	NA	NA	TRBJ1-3	TGTGCCAGCAGCCGATCCAGTGGAAACACCATATATTTT	CASSRSSGNTIYF
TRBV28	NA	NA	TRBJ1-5	TGTGCCAGCAGTTGGGGAATAAGTGATGGCAATCAGCCCCAGCATTTT	CASSWGISDGNQPQHF
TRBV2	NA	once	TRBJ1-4	TGTGCCAGCACTCCGATTAATGAAAAACTGTTTTTT	CASTPINEKLFF
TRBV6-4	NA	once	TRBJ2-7	TGTGCCAGCAGTGCTCGGAATACACATTCACCCTCCTACGAGCAGTACTTC	CASSARNTHSPSYEQYF
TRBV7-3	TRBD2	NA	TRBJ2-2	TGTGCCAGCAGCGCCGGACTAGCGGGGGCGGCCGGGGAGCTGTTTTTT	CASSAGLAGAAGELFF
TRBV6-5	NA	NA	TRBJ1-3	TGTGCCAGCAGTTACTCCCGATTCCCTGGAAACACCATATATTTT	CASSYSRFPGNTIYF
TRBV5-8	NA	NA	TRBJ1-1	TGTGCCAGCAGCCTAACAGGGAACACTGAAGCTTTCTTT	CASSLTGNTEAFF
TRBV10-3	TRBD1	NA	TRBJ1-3	TGTGCCATCAGTGAGGGACAGGGGGCTGGAAACACCATATATTTT	CAISEGQGAGNTIYF
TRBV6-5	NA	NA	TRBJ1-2	TGTGCCAGCAGTTACGATTCAGGGGACTATGGCTACACCTTC	CASSYDSGDYGYTF
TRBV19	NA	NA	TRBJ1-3	TGTGCCAGTAGTTTTGACAGCTCTGGAAACACCATATATTTT	CASSFDSSGNTIYF
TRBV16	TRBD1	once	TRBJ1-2	TGTGCCAGCAGCCAAACAGGACAGGGCCTAAAACGAGGCTACACCTTC	CASSQTGQGLKRGYTF